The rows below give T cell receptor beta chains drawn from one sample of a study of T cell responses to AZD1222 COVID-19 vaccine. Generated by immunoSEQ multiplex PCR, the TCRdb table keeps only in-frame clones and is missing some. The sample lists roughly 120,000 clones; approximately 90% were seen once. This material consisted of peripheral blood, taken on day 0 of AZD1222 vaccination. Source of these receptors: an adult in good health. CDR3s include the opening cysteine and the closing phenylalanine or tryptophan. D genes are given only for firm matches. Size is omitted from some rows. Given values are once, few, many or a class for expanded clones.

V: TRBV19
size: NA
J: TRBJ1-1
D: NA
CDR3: CASSRTVNTEAFF
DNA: TGTGCCAGTAGTCGGACAGTAAACACTGAAGCTTTCTTT

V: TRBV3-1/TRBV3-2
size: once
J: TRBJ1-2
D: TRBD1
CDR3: CASSPPTGFEGYTF
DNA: TGTGCCAGCAGCCCACCGACAGGGTTCGAAGGCTACACCTTC

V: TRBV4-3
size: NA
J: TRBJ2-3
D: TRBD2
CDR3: CASSQESRLAGGPDTQYF
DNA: TGCGCCAGCAGCCAAGAATCGAGGCTAGCGGGGGGCCCAGATACGCAGTATTTT

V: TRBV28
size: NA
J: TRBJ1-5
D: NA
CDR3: CAWGGGNRGNQPQHF
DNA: TGTGCCTGGGGAGGAGGAAATAGGGGCAATCAGCCCCAGCATTTT

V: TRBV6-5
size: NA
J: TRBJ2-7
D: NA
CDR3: CASRPGLTYEQYF
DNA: TGTGCCAGCAGACCCGGACTTACCTACGAGCAGTACTTC

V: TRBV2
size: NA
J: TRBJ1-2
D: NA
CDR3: CASSERAASIYGYTF
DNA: TGTGCCAGCAGTGAAAGGGCAGCATCTATCTATGGCTACACCTTC

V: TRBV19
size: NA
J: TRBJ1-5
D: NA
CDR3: CASSITLGNSNQPQHF
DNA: TGTGCCAGTAGTATAACGTTAGGGAATAGCAATCAGCCCCAGCATTTT

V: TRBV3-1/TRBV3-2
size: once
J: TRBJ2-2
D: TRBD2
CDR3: CASSQVGGANTGELFF
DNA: TGTGCCAGCAGCCAAGTGGGAGGGGCGAACACCGGGGAGCTGTTTTTT

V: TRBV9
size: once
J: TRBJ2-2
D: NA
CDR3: CASSVEVTNTGELFF
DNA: TGTGCCAGCAGCGTAGAGGTGACGAACACCGGGGAGCTGTTTTTT

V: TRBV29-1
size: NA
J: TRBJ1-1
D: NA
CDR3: CSSGTDNTEAFF
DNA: TGCAGCTCCGGGACGGATAACACTGAAGCTTTCTTT

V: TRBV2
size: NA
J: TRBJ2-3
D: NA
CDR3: CASSDRLATDTQYF
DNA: TGTGCCAGCAGTGACCGGCTAGCCACAGATACGCAGTATTTT

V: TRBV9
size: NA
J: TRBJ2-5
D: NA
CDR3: CASSVGTRAGETQYF
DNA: TGTGCCAGCAGCGTAGGAACTAGGGCCGGGGAGACCCAGTACTTC

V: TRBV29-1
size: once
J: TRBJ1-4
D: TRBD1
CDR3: CSVVGQGAIFDNEKLFF
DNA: TGCAGCGTTGTTGGGCAGGGGGCGATCTTTGATAATGAAAAACTGTTTTTT

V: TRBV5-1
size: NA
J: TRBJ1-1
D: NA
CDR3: CASSFPRVGSTEAFF
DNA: TGCGCCAGCAGCTTTCCTAGGGTAGGGAGCACTGAAGCTTTCTTT

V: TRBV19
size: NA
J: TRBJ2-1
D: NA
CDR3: CASSPLGGGEGNEQFF
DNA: TGTGCCAGTAGCCCCCTCGGAGGGGGCGAGGGCAATGAGCAGTTCTTC

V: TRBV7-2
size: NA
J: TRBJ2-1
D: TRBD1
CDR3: CASSTQGDPYNEQFF
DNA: TGTGCCAGCAGCACACAGGGGGATCCCTACAATGAGCAGTTCTTC

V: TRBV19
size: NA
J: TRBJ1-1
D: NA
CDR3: CASSIPMGGNTEAFF
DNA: TGTGCCAGTAGTATCCCTATGGGAGGGAACACTGAAGCTTTCTTT

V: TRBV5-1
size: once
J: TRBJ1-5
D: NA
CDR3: CASSPDSPNQPQHF
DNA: TGCGCCAGCAGCCCCGACAGTCCCAATCAGCCCCAGCATTTT

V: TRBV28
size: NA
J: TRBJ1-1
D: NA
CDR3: CASSLAAGTNTEAFF
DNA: TGTGCCAGCAGTTTAGCTGCAGGGACTAACACTGAAGCTTTCTTT

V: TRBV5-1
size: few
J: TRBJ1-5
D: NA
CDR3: CASSLGVNSNQPQHF
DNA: TGCGCCAGCAGCTTGGGGGTCAATAGCAATCAGCCCCAGCATTTT

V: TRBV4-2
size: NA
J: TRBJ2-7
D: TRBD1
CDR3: CASSQGQGTYEQYF
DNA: TGTGCCAGCAGCCAAGGACAGGGGACCTACGAGCAGTACTTC

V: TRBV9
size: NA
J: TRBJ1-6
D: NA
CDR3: CASSVEGGGGGSPLHF
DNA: TGTGCCAGCAGCGTAGAGGGGGGTGGAGGAGGATCACCCCTCCACTTT